This T cell receptor beta chain emerged from a study of a mutant IDH1 vaccine in newly diagnosed glioma. The table came from immunoSEQ multiplex PCR; TCRdb's copy has only in-frame clones and leaves some out. The sample carries about 50,000 clones, around four fifths recorded once. The sample's time point: week 35, safety follow-up. It was 300 ug of mutant IDH1 20-mer peptide that made up each vaccine dose, given with topical imiquimod. Concerning this clone itself: Antigen specificity is unknown.

The TCR was taken from a woman aged 18-30 years with glioma. The source material was PBMCs, sampled from a glioma patient whose treatment included an IDH1 peptide vaccine.

CDR3 nucleotide sequence: TGTGCCAGCTCGGGGGGGGCCCTTTTCACAGATACGCAGTATTTT. Translating gives CASSGGALFTDTQYF. The rearrangement joins TRBV9 to TRBJ2-3; the match to TRBD2 covers 8 bases. The CDR3 contains 15 residues. V was clipped by 7 bases and J by 2 bases; unmatched bases: 9. Germline CDR1 reads SGDLS; CDR2 reads YYNGEE.